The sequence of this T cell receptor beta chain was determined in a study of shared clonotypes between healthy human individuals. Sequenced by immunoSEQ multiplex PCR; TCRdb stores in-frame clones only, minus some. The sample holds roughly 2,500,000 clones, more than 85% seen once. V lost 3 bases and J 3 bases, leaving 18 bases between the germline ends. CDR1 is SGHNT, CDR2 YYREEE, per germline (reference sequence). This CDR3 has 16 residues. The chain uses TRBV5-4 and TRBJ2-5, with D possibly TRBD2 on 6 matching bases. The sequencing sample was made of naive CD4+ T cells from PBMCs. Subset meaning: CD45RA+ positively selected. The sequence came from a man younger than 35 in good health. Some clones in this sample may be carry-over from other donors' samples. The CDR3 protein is CASSSRGTGDKETQYF. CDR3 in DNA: TGTGCCAGCAGCTCCCGCGGGACTGGGGATAAAGAGACCCAGTACTTC.